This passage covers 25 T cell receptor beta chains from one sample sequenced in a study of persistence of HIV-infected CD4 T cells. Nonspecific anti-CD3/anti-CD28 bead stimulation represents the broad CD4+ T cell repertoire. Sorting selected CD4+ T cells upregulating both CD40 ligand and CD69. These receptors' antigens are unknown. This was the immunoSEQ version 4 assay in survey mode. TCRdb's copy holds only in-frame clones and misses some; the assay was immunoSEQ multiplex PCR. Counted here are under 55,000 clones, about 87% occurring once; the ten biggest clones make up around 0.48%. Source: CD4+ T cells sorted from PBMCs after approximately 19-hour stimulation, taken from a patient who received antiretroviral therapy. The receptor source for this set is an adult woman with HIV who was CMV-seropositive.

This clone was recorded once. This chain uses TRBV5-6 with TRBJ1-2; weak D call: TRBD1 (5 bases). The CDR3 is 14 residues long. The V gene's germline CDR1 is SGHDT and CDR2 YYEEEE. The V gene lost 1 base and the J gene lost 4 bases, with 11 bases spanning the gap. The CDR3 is CASSLPGEAYGYTF. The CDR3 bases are TGTGCCAGCAGCTTGCCGGGGGAGGCCTATGGCTACACCTTC.

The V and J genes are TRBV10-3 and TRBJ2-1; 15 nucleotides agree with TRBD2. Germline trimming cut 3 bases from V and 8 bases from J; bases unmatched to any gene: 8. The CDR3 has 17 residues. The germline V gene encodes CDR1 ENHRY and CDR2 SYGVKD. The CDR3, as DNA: TGTGCCATCAGTGATTCCCGGACTAGCGGGGGGGCAGATGAGCAGTTCTTC. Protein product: CAISDSRTSGGADEQFF.

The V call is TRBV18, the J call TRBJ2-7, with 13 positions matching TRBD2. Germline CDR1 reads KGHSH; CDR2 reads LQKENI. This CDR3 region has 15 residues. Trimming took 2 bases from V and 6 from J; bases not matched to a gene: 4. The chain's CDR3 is CASSPTGLAGFEQYF. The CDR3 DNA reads TGTGCCAGCTCACCAACGGGACTAGCGGGGTTCGAGCAGTACTTC.

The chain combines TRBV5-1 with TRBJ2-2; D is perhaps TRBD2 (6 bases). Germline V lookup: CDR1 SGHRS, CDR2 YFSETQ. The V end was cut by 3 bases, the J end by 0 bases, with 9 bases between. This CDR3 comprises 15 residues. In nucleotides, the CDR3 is TGCGCCAGCAGCTGGGACTTCTCGAACACCGGGGAGCTGTTTTTT. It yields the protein CASSWDFSNTGELFF.

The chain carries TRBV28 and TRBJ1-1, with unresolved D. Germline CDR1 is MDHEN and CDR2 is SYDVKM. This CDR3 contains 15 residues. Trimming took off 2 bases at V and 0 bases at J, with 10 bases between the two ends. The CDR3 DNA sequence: TGTGCCAGCAGTTTACCCCCAGCTATGAACACTGAAGCTTTCTTT. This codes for CASSLPPAMNTEAFF.

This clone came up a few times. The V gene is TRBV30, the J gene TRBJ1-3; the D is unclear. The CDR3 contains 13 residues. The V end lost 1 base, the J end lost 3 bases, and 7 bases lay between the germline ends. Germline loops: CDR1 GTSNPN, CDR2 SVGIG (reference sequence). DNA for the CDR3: TGTGCCTGGAGTGGTGCAGTTGGAAACACCATATATTTT. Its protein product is CAWSGAVGNTIYF. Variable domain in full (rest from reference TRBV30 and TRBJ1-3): SQTIHQWPATLVQPVGSPLSLECTVEGTSNPNLYWYRQAAGRGLQLLFYSVGIGQISSEVPQNLSASRPQDRQFILSSKKLLLSDSGFYLCAWSGAVGNTIYFGEGSWLTVV.

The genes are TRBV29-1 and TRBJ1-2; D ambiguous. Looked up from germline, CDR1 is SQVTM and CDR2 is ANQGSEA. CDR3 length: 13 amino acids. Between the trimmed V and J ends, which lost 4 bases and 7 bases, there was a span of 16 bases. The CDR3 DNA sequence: TGCAGCGTTGTTGAAGCTTCACTCTCTGGCTACACCTTC. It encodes CSVVEASLSGYTF.

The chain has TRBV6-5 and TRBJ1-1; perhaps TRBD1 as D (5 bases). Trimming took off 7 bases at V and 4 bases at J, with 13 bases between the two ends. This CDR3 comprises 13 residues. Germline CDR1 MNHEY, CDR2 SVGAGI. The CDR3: CASTDSGGTEAFF. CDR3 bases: TGTGCCAGCACTGACTCCGGGGGCACTGAAGCTTTCTTT.

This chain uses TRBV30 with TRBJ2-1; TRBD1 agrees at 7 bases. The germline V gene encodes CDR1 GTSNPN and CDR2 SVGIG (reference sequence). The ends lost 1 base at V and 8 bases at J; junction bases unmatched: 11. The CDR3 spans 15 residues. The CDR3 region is CAWSGYRGSADEQFF. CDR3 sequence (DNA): TGTGCCTGGAGTGGATACAGGGGTAGTGCGGATGAGCAGTTCTTC.

The chain's CDR3 is CASSPLGTGGHEQYF. CDR3 DNA sequence: TGTGCCAGCTCACCACTTGGGACAGGGGGCCACGAGCAGTACTTC. The chain uses TRBV18 and TRBJ2-7; 12 bases are a match to TRBD1. The germline gives CDR1 KGHSH, CDR2 LQKENI. The CDR3 runs 15 residues. The V and J ends lost 1 base and 5 bases, in that order; junction bases with no gene match: 3.

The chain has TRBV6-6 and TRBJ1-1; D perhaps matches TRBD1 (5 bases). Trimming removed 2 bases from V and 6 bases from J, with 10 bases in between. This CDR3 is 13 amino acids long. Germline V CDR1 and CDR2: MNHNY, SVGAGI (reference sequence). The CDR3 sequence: CASSYTAGAEAFF. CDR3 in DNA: TGTGCCAGCAGTTACACAGCGGGGGCTGAAGCTTTCTTT.

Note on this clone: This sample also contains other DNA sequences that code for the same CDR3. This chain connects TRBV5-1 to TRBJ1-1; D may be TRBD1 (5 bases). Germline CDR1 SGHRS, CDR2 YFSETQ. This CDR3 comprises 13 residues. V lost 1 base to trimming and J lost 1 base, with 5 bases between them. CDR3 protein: CASSLTGNTEAFF. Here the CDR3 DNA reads TGCGCCAGCAGCTTGACAGGGAACACTGAAGCTTTCTTT.

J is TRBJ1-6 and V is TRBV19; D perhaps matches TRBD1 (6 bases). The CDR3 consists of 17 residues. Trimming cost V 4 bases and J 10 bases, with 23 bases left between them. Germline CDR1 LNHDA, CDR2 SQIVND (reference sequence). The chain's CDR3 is CASSTPPGRTVESPLHF. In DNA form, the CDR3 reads TGTGCCAGTAGTACCCCTCCCGGCCGGACAGTTGAGTCACCCCTCCACTTT.

CDR3 in DNA: TGTGCCAGCAGTGAACCGGGACGGCCCTACAATGAGCAGTTCTTC. Amino acid sequence: CASSEPGRPYNEQFF. The chain combines TRBV25-1 with TRBJ2-1, with D perhaps TRBD1 or TRBD2 (5 bases each). Trimming pared 2 bases from V and 2 bases from J, leaving 10 bases between. This CDR3 has 15 amino acids. Germline V gives CDR1 MGHDK, CDR2 SYGVNS. Full variable domain (remainder filled in from reference TRBV25-1 and TRBJ2-1): EADIYQTPRYLVIGTGKKITLECSQTMGHDKMYWYQQDPGMELHLIHYSYGVNSTEKGDLSSESTVSRIRTEHFPLTLESARPSHTSQYLCASSEPGRPYNEQFFGPGTRLTVL.

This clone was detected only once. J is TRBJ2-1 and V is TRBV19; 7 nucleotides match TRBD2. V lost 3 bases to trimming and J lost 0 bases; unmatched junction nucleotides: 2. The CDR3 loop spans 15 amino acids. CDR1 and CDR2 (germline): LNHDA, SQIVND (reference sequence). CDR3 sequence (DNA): TGTGCCAGTAGTATTTCGGGGGGCTCCTACAATGAGCAGTTCTTC. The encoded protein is CASSISGGSYNEQFF.

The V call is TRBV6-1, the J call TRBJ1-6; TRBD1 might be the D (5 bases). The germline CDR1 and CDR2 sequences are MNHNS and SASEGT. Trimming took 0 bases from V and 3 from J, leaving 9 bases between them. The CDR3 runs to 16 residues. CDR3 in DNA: TGTGCCAGCAGTGAAGCGTTGGGGGGCTATAATTCACCCCTCCACTTT. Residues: CASSEALGGYNSPLHF.

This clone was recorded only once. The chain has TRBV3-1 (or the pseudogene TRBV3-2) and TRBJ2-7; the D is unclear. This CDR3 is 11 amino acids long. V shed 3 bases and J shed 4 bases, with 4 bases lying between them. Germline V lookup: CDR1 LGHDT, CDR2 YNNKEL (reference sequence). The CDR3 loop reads CASSHIYEQYF. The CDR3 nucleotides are TGTGCCAGCAGCCATATTTACGAGCAGTACTTC.

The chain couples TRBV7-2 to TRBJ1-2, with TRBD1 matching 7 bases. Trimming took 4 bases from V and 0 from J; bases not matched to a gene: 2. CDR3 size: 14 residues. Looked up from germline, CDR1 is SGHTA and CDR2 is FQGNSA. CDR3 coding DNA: TGTGCCAGCAGCTGGGGGACAGCTAACTATGGCTACACCTTC. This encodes CASSWGTANYGYTF.

The CDR3 here is CASSMKGTMGYTGELFF. The CDR3 DNA is TGTGCCAGTAGTATGAAGGGCACAATGGGGTACACCGGGGAGCTGTTTTTT. The rearrangement links TRBV19 to TRBJ2-2, with unresolved D. This CDR3 contains 17 residues. Trimming left V 3 bases short and J 3 bases short, with 17 bases between. The V gene's germline CDR1 is LNHDA and CDR2 SQIVND (reference sequence).

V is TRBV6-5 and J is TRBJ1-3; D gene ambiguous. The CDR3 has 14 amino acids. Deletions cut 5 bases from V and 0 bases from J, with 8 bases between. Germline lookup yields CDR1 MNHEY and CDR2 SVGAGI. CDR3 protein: CASSPSSSGNTIYF. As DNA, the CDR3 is TGTGCCAGCAGTCCATCGAGCTCTGGAAACACCATATATTTT.

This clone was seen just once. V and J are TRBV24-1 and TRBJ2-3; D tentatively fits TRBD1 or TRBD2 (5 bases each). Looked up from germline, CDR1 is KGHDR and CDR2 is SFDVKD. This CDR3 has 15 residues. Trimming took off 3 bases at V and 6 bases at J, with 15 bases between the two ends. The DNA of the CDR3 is TGTGCCACCAGTGATGTCCGGGACCCCCCCGATACGCAGTATTTT. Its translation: CATSDVRDPPDTQYF.

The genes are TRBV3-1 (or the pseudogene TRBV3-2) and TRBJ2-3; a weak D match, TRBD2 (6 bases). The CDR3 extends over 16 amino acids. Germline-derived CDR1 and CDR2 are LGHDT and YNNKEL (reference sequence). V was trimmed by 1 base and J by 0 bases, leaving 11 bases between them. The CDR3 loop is CASSQGVRGSTDTQYF. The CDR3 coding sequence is TGTGCCAGCAGCCAAGGCGTACGGGGGAGCACAGATACGCAGTATTTT.

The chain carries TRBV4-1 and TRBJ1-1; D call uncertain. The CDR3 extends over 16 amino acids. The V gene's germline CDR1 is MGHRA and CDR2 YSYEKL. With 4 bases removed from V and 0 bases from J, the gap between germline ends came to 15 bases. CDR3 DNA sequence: TGCGCCAGCAGCCTAACGCCGGCTACATTGAACACTGAAGCTTTCTTT. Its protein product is CASSLTPATLNTEAFF.

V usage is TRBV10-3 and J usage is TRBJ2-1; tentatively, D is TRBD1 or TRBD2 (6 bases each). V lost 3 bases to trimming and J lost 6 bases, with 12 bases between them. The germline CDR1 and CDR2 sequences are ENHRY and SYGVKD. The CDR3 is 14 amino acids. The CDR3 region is CAISDWGAVNEQFF. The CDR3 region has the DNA TGTGCCATCAGTGATTGGGGGGCGGTCAATGAGCAGTTCTTC.

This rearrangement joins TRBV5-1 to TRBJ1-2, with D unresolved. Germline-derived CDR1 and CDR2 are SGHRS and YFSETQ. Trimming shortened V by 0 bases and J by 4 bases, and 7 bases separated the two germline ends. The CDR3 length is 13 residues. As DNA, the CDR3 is TGCGCCAGCAGCTTGGGAATTATCTATGGCTACACCTTC. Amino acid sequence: CASSLGIIYGYTF.